The 23 T cell receptor beta chains below all came from one sample that was sequenced in a study of shared clonotypes between healthy human individuals. TCRdb's copy holds only in-frame clones and misses some; the assay was immunoSEQ multiplex PCR. The sample has 2,100,000 or so clones; around 95% are singletons. The sequenced sample was naive CD4+ T cells sorted from blood. Subset reported: CD45RA+ positively selected. These receptors all stem from a man between 18 and 35 years old in good health.

This sequence joins TRBV5-6 and TRBJ2-2, with D perhaps assigned TRBD1 or TRBD2 (6 bases each). This CDR3 is 17 amino acids long. In germline, CDR1 is SGHDT, CDR2 YYEEEE. Trimming shortened V by 4 bases and J by 5 bases, and 21 bases separated the two germline ends. In nucleotides, the CDR3 is TGTGCCAGCAGCGCCGACACGGGGGCTTTTTCGACCGGGGAGCTGTTTTTT. Encoded protein: CASSADTGAFSTGELFF.

The rearrangement uses TRBV10-3 and TRBJ1-1; D may be TRBD1 (5 bases). The germline V gene encodes CDR1 ENHRY and CDR2 SYGVKD. Trimming shortened V by 4 bases and J by 0 bases, and 6 bases separated the two germline ends. The CDR3 length is 13 residues. Here the CDR3 DNA reads TGTGCCATCAGTGGGACATTGAACACTGAAGCTTTCTTT. Amino acids: CAISGTLNTEAFF.

The gene calls are TRBV28 and TRBJ2-7, with D perhaps being TRBD1 or TRBD2 (6 bases each). Germline values: CDR1 MDHEN, CDR2 SYDVKM. V shed 11 bases and J shed 1 base, with 12 bases lying between them. This CDR3 has 12 amino acids. The CDR3 reads CAGGPGSYEQYF. The CDR3 DNA follows: TGTGCCGGGGGGCCAGGGTCCTACGAGCAGTACTTC.

The V and J genes are TRBV19 and TRBJ2-1; weak D call: TRBD1 (6 bases). Per germline, CDR1 LNHDA and CDR2 SQIVND (reference sequence). Trimming pared 7 bases from V and 1 base from J, leaving 17 bases between. The CDR3 consists of 16 residues. As DNA, the CDR3 is TGTGCCAGTACCCTGGGGGCGATAGGATCCTACAATGAGCAGTTCTTC. The encoded protein is CASTLGAIGSYNEQFF.

The J gene is TRBJ2-7, the V gene TRBV19, with 8 bases that match TRBD1. The CDR3 consists of 13 residues. J lost 4 bases, V lost 6 bases, and 5 bases had no gene match. CDR1 and CDR2 (germline): LNHDA, SQIVND (reference sequence). Here the CDR3 reads CASRSQGEYEQYF. Here the CDR3 DNA reads TGTGCCAGTAGGTCACAGGGGGAGTACGAGCAGTACTTC.

The sample holds one count of this clone. J is TRBJ2-2 and V is TRBV5-6; D ambiguous. CDR1 and CDR2 (germline): SGHDT, YYEEEE. This CDR3 has 14 residues. V lost 1 base and J 3 bases, leaving 7 bases between the germline ends. Written as DNA, the CDR3 is TGTGCCAGCAGCTTGTTCCCAGACACCGGGGAGCTGTTTTTT. Amino acid sequence: CASSLFPDTGELFF.

This rearrangement joins TRBV2 to TRBJ1-5; 10 nucleotides line up with TRBD1. The CDR3 loop spans 15 amino acids. Looked up from germline, CDR1 is SNHLY and CDR2 is FYNNEI. The ends lost 4 bases at V and 6 bases at J; junction bases unmatched: 6. The CDR3 DNA reads as TGTGCCAGCAGTGGCAGGACAGGGGGGGTTCAGCCCCAGCATTTT. It encodes CASSGRTGGVQPQHF.

The CDR3: CASSSGQGISYEQYF. CDR3 sequence (DNA): TGTGCCAGCAGCTCGGGACAGGGGATATCCTACGAGCAGTACTTC. The chain couples TRBV7-8 to TRBJ2-7, with 10 nucleotides matching TRBD1. The CDR3 loop spans 15 amino acids. J gave up 1 base and V 4 bases, and 4 bases lay outside the gene matches. Germline V CDR1 and CDR2: SGHVS, FQNEAQ.

The rearrangement joins TRBV2 to TRBJ1-6; D is perhaps TRBD1 (6 bases). V lost 0 bases and J 10 bases, leaving 13 bases between the germline ends. The CDR3 is 15 residues long. Germline-derived CDR1 and CDR2 are SNHLY and FYNNEI. In nucleotides, the CDR3 is TGTGCCAGCAGTGAAGCGCAGGGGCGTTTCTCACCCCTCCACTTT. This sequence encodes CASSEAQGRFSPLHF.

The chain carries TRBV7-9 and TRBJ2-3, with D uncertain. V lost 5 bases and J 2 bases, leaving 8 bases between the germline ends. Germline assignment: CDR1 SEHNR and CDR2 FQNEAQ (reference sequence). The CDR3 has 13 amino acids. The CDR3 bases are TGTGCCAGCAGCCCGATCATCACAGATACGCAGTATTTT. Translation: CASSPIITDTQYF.

The V call is TRBV6-6, the J call TRBJ1-3, with D perhaps matching TRBD1 (5 bases). There are 15 residues in the CDR3. The germline V gene encodes CDR1 MNHNY and CDR2 SVGAGI (reference sequence). The ends were cut back, 6 bases at V and 0 bases at J, with 12 bases in the middle. For the CDR3, the DNA is TGTGCCAGCAGCAACCCCGGGGGCTCTGGAAACACCATATATTTT. As protein: CASSNPGGSGNTIYF.

About this clone itself: Other DNA sequences from this sample encode an identical CDR3 as well. This chain uses TRBV14 with TRBJ2-7; no clear D gene. Trimming took off 1 base at V and 4 bases at J, with 5 bases between the two ends. Germline assignment: CDR1 SGHDN and CDR2 FVKESK. The CDR3 consists of 12 residues. CDR3 bases: TGTGCCAGCAGCCAAGGAGTTTACGAGCAGTACTTC. Translated: CASSQGVYEQYF.

This rearrangement joins TRBV7-5 to TRBJ2-7; the table assigns TRBD2, which was not confirmed against the DNA. TRBV7-5 represents a pseudogene. The CDR3 is made up of 10 amino acids. This CDR3 is CARTRGEQYF. Here the CDR3 DNA reads TGTGCCAGAACCCGGGGGGAGCAGTACTTC.

J is TRBJ1-5 and V is TRBV9, with D possibly TRBD1 on 5 matching bases. Germline V gives CDR1 SGDLS, CDR2 YYNGEE. V was clipped by 0 bases and J by 0 bases, with 13 bases between them. The CDR3 contains 17 residues. CDR3 amino acids: CASSVDPGTNSNQPQHF. CDR3 DNA: TGTGCCAGCAGCGTAGACCCAGGGACCAATAGCAATCAGCCCCAGCATTTT.

The rearrangement links TRBV30 to TRBJ2-2, with D uncertain. Looked up from germline, CDR1 is GTSNPN and CDR2 is SVGIG (reference sequence). The V gene lost 0 bases and the J gene lost 5 bases, with 10 bases spanning the gap. The CDR3 runs to 14 residues. CDR3 residues: CAWSVLLMTGELFF. CDR3 sequence (DNA): TGTGCCTGGAGTGTACTATTGATGACCGGGGAGCTGTTTTTT.

V and J are TRBV30 and TRBJ2-7; tentative D call: TRBD1 (5 bases). The germline V gene encodes CDR1 GTSNPN and CDR2 SVGIG (reference sequence). The CDR3 contains 16 residues. V lost 0 bases, J lost 4 bases, and 19 bases lay in between. CDR3 sequence: CAWSVIPPGHGYEQYF. In DNA, the CDR3 is TGTGCCTGGAGTGTAATCCCTCCAGGGCACGGATACGAGCAGTACTTC.

This chain connects TRBV7-9 to TRBJ1-3; D is uncertain. Germline-derived CDR1 and CDR2 are SEHNR and FQNEAQ (reference sequence). V shed 6 bases and J shed 0 bases, with 9 bases lying between them. The length of the CDR3 is 14 residues. This CDR3 reads CASRPGSSGNTIYF. Here the CDR3 DNA reads TGTGCCAGCAGGCCCGGGAGCTCTGGAAACACCATATATTTT.

The rearrangement links TRBV28 to TRBJ1-2; D is ambiguous. The CDR3 length is 13 residues. Trimming took 8 bases from V and 4 from J, leaving 14 bases between them. Germline CDR1 and CDR2: MDHEN and SYDVKM. In DNA, the CDR3 is TGTGCCAGCCGAATGACCGACCCCTATGGCTACACCTTC. This gives the protein CASRMTDPYGYTF.

The chain employs TRBV6-1 and TRBJ1-5, with D maybe TRBD1 (6 bases). Germline lookup yields CDR1 MNHNS and CDR2 SASEGT. This CDR3 contains 17 residues. V was cut by 0 bases and J by 2 bases, with 14 bases left in between. The CDR3 DNA reads TGTGCCAGCAGTGAAGCGTCGTGGGGGGCGGGCAATCAGCCCCAGCATTTT. Its protein is CASSEASWGAGNQPQHF.

The chain joins TRBV5-4 to TRBJ2-2; 9 bases line up with TRBD1. Germline V lookup: CDR1 SGHNT, CDR2 YYREEE (reference sequence). The trim removed 4 bases at V and 3 bases at J, leaving 7 bases unmatched. This CDR3 is built from 16 residues. The CDR3 coding sequence is TGTGCCAGCAGCCAAGGACAGGGGTGGGACACCGGGGAGCTGTTTTTT. It specifies CASSQGQGWDTGELFF.

Notes on this clone: Other DNA sequences from this sample encode an identical CDR3 as well. The V and J genes are TRBV5-1 and TRBJ2-7; unclear D gene. Germline-derived CDR1 and CDR2 are SGHRS and YFSETQ. The CDR3 is 13 residues long. V lost 0 bases to trimming and J lost 4 bases, with 8 bases between them. The CDR3 here is CASSLVEGYEQYF. The CDR3 DNA reads as TGCGCCAGCAGCTTGGTAGAAGGGTACGAGCAGTACTTC.

To note about this clone: Other nucleotide sequences in the sample specify the same CDR3. The chain recombines TRBV7-2 with TRBJ2-3; D remains unclear. Germline CDR1 and CDR2: SGHTA and FQGNSA. Trimming took 3 bases from V and 5 from J, leaving 3 bases between them. The CDR3 spans 11 residues. For the CDR3, the DNA is TGTGCCAGCAGCTTGAAAGATACGCAGTATTTT. It yields the protein CASSLKDTQYF.

The chain couples TRBV7-9 to TRBJ2-3, with TRBD2 identical over 7 bases. Trimming took 5 bases from V and 5 from J; bases not matched to a gene: 7. The CDR3 is 14 amino acids. From germline, CDR1 is SEHNR and CDR2 FQNEAQ (reference sequence). CDR3: CASSRAGEGDTQYF. In nucleotides, the CDR3 is TGTGCCAGCAGCCGCGCGGGGGAGGGAGATACGCAGTATTTT.